The T cell receptor (beta chain) described here comes from a study of CD8 T cells in ankylosing spondylitis. Study observations and caveats: Previous work reported some of these motif variants in the synovial fluid and blood of reactive arthritis.

About this clonotype: Antigen unknown.

MiXCR, applied by TCRdb to the 5' RACE reads, yields one record per CDR3 protein. This table holds over 95,000 distinct CDR3 sequences, roughly 8.3% found once. The clonotype was recovered from a male donor with ankylosing spondylitis or in good health (not recorded which). Material: blood, either unsorted or a sorted T cell fraction (not recorded which).

CDR3 DNA: TGTGCCATCAGTGTTCGGACAGAAGGTGAAGCTTTCTTT. This sequence encodes CAISVRTEGEAFF. The V and J genes are TRBV10-3 and TRBJ1-1, with D possibly TRBD1 on 6 matching bases. Trimming removed 4 bases from V and 7 bases from J, with 13 bases in between. CDR3 size: 13 residues. Germline CDR1 ENHRY, CDR2 SYGVKD.